These 8 T cell receptor beta chains share one sample of origin, sequenced in a study of T cells in Graves' hyperthyroidism and ophthalmopathy. RNA transcripts yielded amplified TCR beta CDR3 regions. During a first-round RT-PCR of the TCR CDR3, the HTBI primer set was used. TCRdb re-called the multiplex PCR reads through MiXCR, storing one row per CDR3 protein. The data contain approximately 610,000 distinct CDR3 sequences, roughly 15% of them singletons. The specimen was blood. These receptor sequences come from a woman aged 35 to 49 with Graves' ophthalmopathy.

This clonotype showed up many times. The gene calls are TRBV28 and TRBJ1-2; D gene uncertain. V lost 7 bases to trimming and J lost 2 bases, with 5 bases between them. There are 11 residues in the CDR3. From germline, CDR1 is MDHEN and CDR2 SYDVKM. CDR3 sequence reads: CASTKNYGYTF. DNA of the CDR3: TGTGCCAGCACCAAAAACTATGGCTACACCTTC.

Many counts were recorded for this clonotype. The V gene is TRBV15, the J gene TRBJ1-1; D not certain. This CDR3 contains 16 residues. Per the germline V gene, CDR1 is LNHNV and CDR2 is YYDKDF (reference sequence). The V and J ends lost 0 bases and 0 bases respectively, with 11 bases between them. CDR3 sequence (DNA): TGTGCCACCAGCAGAGATCAGGCGATAATGAACACTGAAGCTTTCTTT. Amino acids: CATSRDQAIMNTEAFF.

The rearrangement uses TRBV7-6 and TRBJ2-7; D is unclear. This CDR3 region has 15 residues. The V gene lost 9 bases and the J gene lost 2 bases, with 20 bases spanning the gap. Germline V lookup: CDR1 SGHVS, CDR2 FNYEAQ. The CDR3 sequence: CASSRGRQATYEQYF. The DNA of the CDR3 is TGTGCCAGTAGTCGTGGGCGCCAGGCCACCTACGAGCAGTACTTC. The variable domain in full, completed from reference TRBV7-6 and TRBJ2-7, reads GAGVSQSPRYKVTKRGQDVALRCDPISGHVSLYWYRQALGQGPEFLTYFNYEAQQDKSGLPNDRFSAERPEGSISTLTIQRTEQRDSAMYRCASSRGRQATYEQYFGPGTRLTVT.

This clonotype was picked up many times. The gene calls are TRBV12-3 or TRBV12-4 and TRBJ2-7; a possible D gene is TRBD1 (5 bases). The CDR3 consists of 17 residues. Trimming left V 5 bases short and J 2 bases short, with 22 bases between. The CDR3 reads CASSPQRGAGSPYEQYF. As DNA, the CDR3 is TGTGCCAGCAGTCCCCAAAGGGGTGCAGGTTCTCCCTACGAGCAGTACTTC.

The chain links TRBV24-1 to TRBJ1-5; D not resolved. Germline V CDR1 and CDR2: KGHDR, SFDVKD. The CDR3 contains 13 residues. V was trimmed by 2 bases and J by 5 bases, leaving 6 bases between them. In DNA form, the CDR3 reads TGTGCCACCAGTGATTCCCCTGATCAGCCCCAGCATTTT. This sequence encodes CATSDSPDQPQHF.

The chain couples TRBV6-5 to TRBJ1-6, with D uncertain. The germline V gene has CDR1 MNHEY and CDR2 SVGAGI. The CDR3 sequence is 13 residues long. Trimming cost V 2 bases and J 8 bases, with 7 bases left between them. CDR3 bases: TGTGCCAGCAGTTACGACTCCCATTCACCCCTCCACTTT. This encodes CASSYDSHSPLHF.

This clonotype appeared many times. The chain joins TRBV6-5 to TRBJ2-5; TRBD2 matches 13 bases. This CDR3 comprises 16 residues. Germline trimming cut 2 bases from V and 6 bases from J; bases unmatched to any gene: 6. CDR1 is MNHEY and CDR2 is SVGAGI in the germline V gene. The CDR3 nucleotides read TGTGCCAGCAGTTACGGAGGGACTAGCGGGACGAAGACCCAGTACTTC. Its protein is CASSYGGTSGTKTQYF.

This clonotype was found many times. The chain joins TRBV28 to TRBJ2-5; the match to TRBD2 covers 12 bases. The germline gives CDR1 MDHEN, CDR2 SYDVKM. The CDR3 covers 17 residues. J gave up 4 bases and V 4 bases, and 10 bases lay outside the gene matches. CDR3 nucleotide sequence: TGTGCCAGCAGTTCCATTCTAGCGGGAGGGCTGGGAGAGACCCAGTACTTC. Translation gives CASSSILAGGLGETQYF.